The 26 T cell receptor beta chains reported below all come from one sample, sequenced in a study of T cell changes during pregnancy in multiple sclerosis. TCRdb's table, derived via immunoSEQ multiplex PCR, lists solely in-frame clones and lacks some. The sample has tens of thousands of clones; about 90% are singletons. This specimen consisted of peripheral blood, obtained in the third trimester of pregnancy. These TCRs come from a female donor in good health, enrolled as a control in a pregnancy study.

The rearrangement joins TRBV7-8 to TRBJ2-1; TRBD1 aligns across 7 bases. V lost 5 bases to trimming and J lost 8 bases; unmatched junction nucleotides: 15. This CDR3 contains 16 residues. CDR1 is SGHVS, CDR2 FQNEAQ, per germline. CDR3 nucleotides: TGTGCCAGCAGCCCGTCGACAGGGTTTGGTAGCTATGAGCAGTTCTTC. Translating it yields CASSPSTGFGSYEQFF.

V is TRBV5-1 and J is TRBJ1-6; TRBD1 matches at 8 bases. The CDR3 totals 18 residues. The V and J ends lost 3 bases and 2 bases, in that order; junction bases with no gene match: 10. The germline gives CDR1 SGHRS, CDR2 YFSETQ. The CDR3 protein is CASSSGGPSGPYNSPLHF. The CDR3 nucleotides read TGCGCCAGCAGCTCAGGGGGCCCTAGCGGACCCTATAATTCACCCCTCCACTTT.

This chain uses TRBV7-9 with TRBJ1-6; no clear D. This CDR3 spans 14 amino acids. Germline values: CDR1 SEHNR, CDR2 FQNEAQ (reference sequence). The V gene lost 5 bases and the J gene lost 6 bases, with 11 bases spanning the gap. Here the CDR3 reads CASSRANSNSPLHF. In DNA form, the CDR3 reads TGTGCCAGCAGCCGAGCAAATTCTAATTCACCCCTCCACTTT. Drawing the rest from reference TRBV7-9 and TRBJ1-6, the complete variable domain is DTGVSQNPRHKITKRGQNVTFRCDPISEHNRLYWYRQTLGQGPEFLTYFQNEAQLEKSRLLSDRFSAERPKGSFSTLEIQRTEQGDSAMYLCASSRANSNSPLHFGNGTRLTVT.

V usage is TRBV7-2 and J usage is TRBJ2-1, with D perhaps matching TRBD1 (5 bases). The V gene's germline CDR1 is SGHTA and CDR2 FQGNSA. V lost 1 base and J lost 10, with 8 bases in between. There are 12 residues in the CDR3. CDR3 nucleotide sequence: TGTGCCAGCAGCTTAGGCAAGGGGGAGCAGTTCTTC. The encoded protein is CASSLGKGEQFF.

The chain couples TRBV9 to TRBJ2-3; 12 positions match TRBD2. This CDR3 is built from 16 residues. Trimming cost V 4 bases and J 4 bases; bases outside gene matches: 7. Germline V gene sequence: CDR1 SGDLS, CDR2 YYNGEE. CDR3 loop: CASSLHRTSGADTQYF. DNA for the CDR3: TGTGCCAGCAGCCTCCATCGGACTAGCGGGGCAGATACGCAGTATTTT.

As regards this clone: Other nucleotide sequences from this sample produce the same CDR3. This rearrangement joins TRBV10-3 to TRBJ1-2, with D possibly TRBD1 on 5 matching bases. The ends were cut back, 2 bases at V and 5 bases at J, with 6 bases in the middle. In germline, CDR1 is ENHRY, CDR2 SYGVKD. The CDR3 extends over 12 amino acids. CDR3 sequence: CAISEGGYGYTF. The CDR3 region has the DNA TGTGCCATCAGTGAGGGGGGGTATGGCTACACCTTC.

This sequence joins TRBV4-3 and TRBJ2-7, with 7 positions matching TRBD1. V dropped 1 base and J dropped 3; count of bases not matched to a gene: 6. Germline CDR1 and CDR2: LGHNA and YSLEER. The CDR3 contains 15 residues. The DNA of the CDR3 is TGCGCCAGCAGCCAAGTTTTTGGACAGGTCTACGAGCAGTACTTC. Its protein is CASSQVFGQVYEQYF.

CDR3 sequence reads: CASSRTGSSDTQYF. The CDR3, as DNA: TGTGCCAGCAGTCGGACAGGGTCATCAGATACGCAGTATTTT. This chain connects TRBV7-9 to TRBJ2-3, with TRBD1 matching over 8 bases. In germline, CDR1 is SEHNR, CDR2 FQNEAQ (reference sequence). The CDR3 length is 14 residues. The J segment lost 4 bases and the V segment lost 6 bases, leaving 6 bases of the junction unmatched.

The chain carries TRBV5-1 and TRBJ1-3; TRBD1 is a possible D gene (6 bases). With 4 bases removed from V and 2 bases from J, the gap between germline ends came to 16 bases. Germline-derived CDR1 and CDR2 are SGHRS and YFSETQ. This CDR3 spans 16 amino acids. CDR3 nucleotides: TGCGCCAGCAGCACCACCTCAGGGGTCCCTGGAAACACCATATATTTT. Protein product: CASSTTSGVPGNTIYF. Looking up the rest from reference TRBV5-1 and TRBJ1-3 gives the full variable domain: KAGVTQTPRYLIKTRGQQVTLSCSPISGHRSVSWYQQTPGQGLQFLFEYFSETQRNKGNFPGRFSGRQFSNSRSEMNVSTLELGDSALYLCASSTTSGVPGNTIYFGEGSWLTVV.

This chain joins TRBV19 and TRBJ1-2; D perhaps matches TRBD1 (5 bases). The V gene lost 7 bases and the J gene lost 6 bases, with 15 bases spanning the gap. CDR1 and CDR2 from the germline V gene are LNHDA and SQIVND (reference sequence). This CDR3 spans 13 amino acids. The DNA of the CDR3 is TGTGCCAGTACCCTAGTCCCAGGGCATGGCTACACCTTC. As protein: CASTLVPGHGYTF.

The V and J genes are TRBV7-9 and TRBJ2-5; TRBD1 is a possible D gene (6 bases). This CDR3 is built from 17 residues. The V end lost 7 bases, the J end lost 1 base, and 22 bases lay between the germline ends. In germline, CDR1 is SEHNR, CDR2 FQNEAQ (reference sequence). The CDR3 nucleotides are TGTGCCAGCACCTCCGGACCAATGGGCAGGGGCCAAGAGACCCAGTACTTC. Its translation: CASTSGPMGRGQETQYF.

The chain employs TRBV7-9 and TRBJ1-1; TRBD1 aligns across 8 bases. Germline CDR1 and CDR2: SEHNR and FQNEAQ (reference sequence). This CDR3 is 14 amino acids long. V lost 1 base to trimming and J lost 5 bases; unmatched junction nucleotides: 3. In DNA form, the CDR3 reads TGTGCCAGCAGCTTAGGGACAGGGTATACTGAAGCTTTCTTT. Protein product: CASSLGTGYTEAFF.

The rearrangement joins TRBV6-4 to TRBJ1-1; D might be TRBD1 (6 bases). Between the trimmed V and J ends, which lost 0 bases and 7 bases, there was a span of 12 bases. The CDR3 sequence is 14 residues long. The germline gives CDR1 MRHNA, CDR2 SNTAGT. CDR3 amino acids: CASSDSGGYGEAFF. The CDR3 region has the DNA TGTGCCAGCAGTGACTCAGGGGGTTACGGTGAAGCTTTCTTT.

J is TRBJ2-1 and V is TRBV4-3; 12 bases are shared with TRBD1. The CDR3 sequence is 15 residues long. Germline CDR1 and CDR2: LGHNA and YSLEER. Germline trimming cut 3 bases from V and 5 bases from J; bases unmatched to any gene: 2. The CDR3 DNA follows: TGCGCCAGCAGCCACGGGACAGGGGGCAACAATGAGCAGTTCTTC. This sequence encodes CASSHGTGGNNEQFF.

On this clone itself: The germline gene is not matched at one end of the junction; a read error may be the cause. The V call is TRBV11-1, the J call TRBJ2-1; 14 positions agree with TRBD2. CDR3 length: 13 residues. Germline CDR1 and CDR2: SGHAT and FQDESV (reference sequence). This CDR3 reads CASSQTSGGVLLF. Written as DNA, the CDR3 is TGTGCCAGCAGCCAGACTAGCGGGGGGGTTCTCCTCTTC.

V and J are TRBV7-2 and TRBJ1-4; D gene uncertain. The CDR3 totals 11 residues. Deletions cut 1 base from V and 11 bases from J, with 5 bases between. Looked up from germline, CDR1 is SGHTA and CDR2 is FQGNSA. The CDR3 loop is CASSLGAKLFF. Here the CDR3 DNA reads TGTGCCAGCAGCTTAGGCGCGAAACTGTTTTTT.

This rearrangement joins TRBV6-6 to TRBJ1-5; D perhaps matches TRBD1 (5 bases). CDR1 and CDR2 (germline): MNHNY, SVGAGI (reference sequence). V was trimmed by 6 bases and J by 5 bases, leaving 17 bases between them. The CDR3 is 15 residues long. CDR3 bases: TGTGCCAGCAGCGACAGTCTGGGGTCCCATCAGCCCCAGCATTTT. Its protein is CASSDSLGSHQPQHF.

The V and J genes are TRBV6-1 and TRBJ2-5; perhaps TRBD2 as D (6 bases). V shed 2 bases and J shed 5 bases, with 15 bases lying between them. The V gene's germline CDR1 is MNHNS and CDR2 SASEGT. This CDR3 comprises 15 residues. CDR3 region: CASSERGGGVETQYF. CDR3 coding DNA: TGTGCCAGCAGTGAACGGGGCGGCGGGGTGGAGACCCAGTACTTC.

The gene calls are TRBV7-2 and TRBJ2-3; TRBD1 agrees at 7 bases. This CDR3 has 13 residues. V was pared by 5 bases and J by 6 bases, with 5 bases of the junction left unmatched. Looked up from germline, CDR1 is SGHTA and CDR2 is FQGNSA. Here the CDR3 reads CASSEIQGDTQYF. The CDR3 DNA sequence: TGTGCCAGCAGCGAAATACAGGGGGATACGCAGTATTTT.

The chain recombines TRBV7-9 with TRBJ1-1; D gene unclear. The CDR3 loop spans 14 amino acids. Trimming stripped 2 bases from V and 1 base from J, with 8 bases between. Germline V gives CDR1 SEHNR, CDR2 FQNEAQ (reference sequence). The CDR3 reads CASSLTSGNTEAFF. The CDR3 DNA reads TGTGCCAGCAGCTTAACTTCAGGGAACACTGAAGCTTTCTTT. The complete variable domain, with remaining parts taken from reference TRBV7-9 and TRBJ1-1, reads DTGVSQNPRHKITKRGQNVTFRCDPISEHNRLYWYRQTLGQGPEFLTYFQNEAQLEKSRLLSDRFSAERPKGSFSTLEIQRTEQGDSAMYLCASSLTSGNTEAFFGQGTRLTVV.

This clone was detected a few times. For the CDR3, the DNA is TGTGCCAGCAGCTTAGGGCCGGGACTAGCCGCCGAGCAGTACTTC. It is translated as CASSLGPGLAAEQYF. This sequence joins TRBV7-2 and TRBJ2-7; 9 bases align to TRBD2. Germline V lookup: CDR1 SGHTA, CDR2 FQGNSA. J was trimmed by 6 bases and V by 1 base; bases with no gene match: 7. The CDR3 sequence is 15 residues long. Complete variable domain (other parts from reference TRBV7-2 and TRBJ2-7): GAGVSQSPSNKVTEKGKDVELRCDPISGHTALYWYRQSLGQGLEFLIYFQGNSAPDKSGLPSDRFSAERTGGSVSTLTIQRTQQEDSAVYLCASSLGPGLAAEQYFGPGTRLTVT.

The rearrangement joins TRBV6-5 to TRBJ1-2; weak D call: TRBD1 (6 bases). The V end was cut by 5 bases, the J end by 7 bases, with 11 bases between. The CDR3 extends over 12 amino acids. Germline V gene sequence: CDR1 MNHEY, CDR2 SVGAGI. The CDR3 nucleotides are TGTGCCAGCAGTACAGGGTCGAGTGGCTACACCTTC. Translated, it gives CASSTGSSGYTF.

The chain employs TRBV2 and TRBJ2-1; TRBD1 aligns across 9 bases. CDR3 size: 16 residues. Germline V gene lookup returns CDR1 SNHLY and CDR2 FYNNEI. J gave up 4 bases and V 7 bases, and 11 bases lay outside the gene matches. The CDR3 DNA follows: TGTGCCAGCACCAATGTACCGGGACAGGGTTACAATGAGCAGTTCTTC. Protein sequence: CASTNVPGQGYNEQFF.

The J gene is TRBJ1-1, the V gene TRBV4-2; D gene uncertain. Per germline, CDR1 LGHNA and CDR2 YNFKEQ. Trimming left V 1 base short and J 4 bases short, with 10 bases between. This CDR3 comprises 14 residues. CDR3 bases: TGTGCCAGCAGCCAAGGGGCTGCGGGCACTGAAGCTTTCTTT. This sequence encodes CASSQGAAGTEAFF.

This clone was seen only once. The chain uses TRBV7-3 and TRBJ2-2; D may be TRBD2 (5 bases). The germline V gene encodes CDR1 SGHTA and CDR2 FQGTGA. The CDR3 runs to 16 residues. Trimming cost V 4 bases and J 2 bases, with 14 bases left between them. The CDR3 loop is CASSSQRAINTGELFF. CDR3 nucleotide sequence: TGTGCCAGCAGCTCGCAGAGGGCAATCAACACCGGGGAGCTGTTTTTT.

The rearrangement joins TRBV29-1 to TRBJ2-7, with D unresolved. V was pared by 6 bases and J by 4 bases, with 16 bases between. The CDR3 totals 13 residues. The V gene's germline CDR1 is SQVTM and CDR2 ANQGSEA. CDR3 DNA: TGCAGCGTCCTATTTGGCGGAGAGTACGAGCAGTACTTC. This sequence encodes CSVLFGGEYEQYF.